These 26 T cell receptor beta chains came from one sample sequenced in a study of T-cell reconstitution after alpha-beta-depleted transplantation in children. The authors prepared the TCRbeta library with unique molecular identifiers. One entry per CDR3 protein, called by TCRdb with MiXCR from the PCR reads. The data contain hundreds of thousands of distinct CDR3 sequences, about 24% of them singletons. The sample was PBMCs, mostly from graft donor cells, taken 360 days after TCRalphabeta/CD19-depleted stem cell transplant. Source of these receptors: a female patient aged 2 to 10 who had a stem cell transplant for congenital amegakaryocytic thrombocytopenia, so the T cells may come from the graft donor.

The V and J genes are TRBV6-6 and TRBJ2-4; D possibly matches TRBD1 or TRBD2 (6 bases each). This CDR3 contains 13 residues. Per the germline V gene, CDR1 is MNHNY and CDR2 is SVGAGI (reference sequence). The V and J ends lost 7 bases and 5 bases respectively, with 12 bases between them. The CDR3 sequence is CASTQGGQNIQYF. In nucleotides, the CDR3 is TGTGCCAGCACACAGGGAGGCCAAAACATTCAGTACTTC.

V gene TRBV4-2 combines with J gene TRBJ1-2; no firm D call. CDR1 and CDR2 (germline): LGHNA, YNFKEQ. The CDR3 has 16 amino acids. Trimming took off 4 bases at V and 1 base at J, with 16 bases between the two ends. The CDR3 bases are TGTGCCAGCAGCCCGGGGAGCGGTGGATTTAACTATGGCTACACCTTC. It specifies CASSPGSGGFNYGYTF.

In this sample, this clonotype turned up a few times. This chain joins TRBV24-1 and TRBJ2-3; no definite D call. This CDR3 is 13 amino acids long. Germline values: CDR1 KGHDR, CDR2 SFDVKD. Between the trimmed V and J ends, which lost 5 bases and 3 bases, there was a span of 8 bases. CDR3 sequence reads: CATSGGATDTQYF. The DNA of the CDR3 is TGTGCCACCAGTGGAGGTGCAACAGATACGCAGTATTTT.

CDR3 DNA: TGCGCCAGCAGCTTTATTTCCCCGGAGATGGGCTATGGCTACACCTTC. Translating gives CASSFISPEMGYGYTF. J is TRBJ1-2 and V is TRBV5-1, with no clear D. The CDR3 totals 16 residues. Trimming pared 2 bases from V and 4 bases from J, leaving 18 bases between. Germline CDR1 SGHRS, CDR2 YFSETQ.

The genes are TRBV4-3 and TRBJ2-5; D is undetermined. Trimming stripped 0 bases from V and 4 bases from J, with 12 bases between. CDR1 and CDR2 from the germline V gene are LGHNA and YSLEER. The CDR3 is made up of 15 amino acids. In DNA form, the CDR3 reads TGCGCCAGCAGCCAAGATGCGCTGAGGTTAGAGACCCAGTACTTC. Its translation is CASSQDALRLETQYF.

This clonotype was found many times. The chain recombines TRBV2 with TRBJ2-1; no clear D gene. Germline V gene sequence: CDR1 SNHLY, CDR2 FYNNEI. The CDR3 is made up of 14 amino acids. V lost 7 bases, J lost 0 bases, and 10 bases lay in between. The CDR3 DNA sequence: TGTGCCAGCACCGAGAGAGTCTCCTACAATGAGCAGTTCTTC. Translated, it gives CASTERVSYNEQFF.

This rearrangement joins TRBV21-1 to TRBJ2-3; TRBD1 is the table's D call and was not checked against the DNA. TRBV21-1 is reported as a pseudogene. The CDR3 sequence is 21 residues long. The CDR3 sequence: CASSKLVAQSETGRDTDTQYF. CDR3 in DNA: TGTGCCAGCAGCAAGTTGGTGGCCCAGTCTGAAACGGGGCGGGACACAGATACGCAGTATTTT.

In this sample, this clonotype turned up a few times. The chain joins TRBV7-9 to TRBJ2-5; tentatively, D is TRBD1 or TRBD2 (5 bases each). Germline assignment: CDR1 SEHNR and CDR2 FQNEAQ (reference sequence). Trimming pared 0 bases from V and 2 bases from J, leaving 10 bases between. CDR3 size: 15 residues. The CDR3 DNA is TGTGCCAGCAGCTTAGCGAGGGGAATTCAAGAGACCCAGTACTTC. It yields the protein CASSLARGIQETQYF. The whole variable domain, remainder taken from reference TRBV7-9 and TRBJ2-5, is DTGVSQNPRHKITKRGQNVTFRCDPISEHNRLYWYRQTLGQGPEFLTYFQNEAQLEKSRLLSDRFSAERPKGSFSTLEIQRTEQGDSAMYLCASSLARGIQETQYFGPGTRLLVL.

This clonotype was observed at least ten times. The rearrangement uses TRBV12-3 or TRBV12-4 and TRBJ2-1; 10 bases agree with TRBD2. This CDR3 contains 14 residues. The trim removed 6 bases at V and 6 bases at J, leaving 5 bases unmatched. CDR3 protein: CASRKREGSNEQFF. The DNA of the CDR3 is TGTGCCAGCAGGAAGCGGGAGGGTTCCAATGAGCAGTTCTTC.

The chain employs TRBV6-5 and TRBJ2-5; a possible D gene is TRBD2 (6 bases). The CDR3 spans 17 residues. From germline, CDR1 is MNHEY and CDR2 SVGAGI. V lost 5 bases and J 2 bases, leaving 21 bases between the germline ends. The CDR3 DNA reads TGTGCCAGCAGTCCACTCGGGGGAGCCCAGCATCAAGAGACCCAGTACTTC. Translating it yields CASSPLGGAQHQETQYF.

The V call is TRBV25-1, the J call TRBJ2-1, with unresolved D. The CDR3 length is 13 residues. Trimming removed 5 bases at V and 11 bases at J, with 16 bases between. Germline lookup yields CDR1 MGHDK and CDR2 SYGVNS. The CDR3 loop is CASSLSLVDKQFF. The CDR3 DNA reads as TGTGCCAGCAGTTTAAGTTTGGTAGATAAGCAGTTCTTC.

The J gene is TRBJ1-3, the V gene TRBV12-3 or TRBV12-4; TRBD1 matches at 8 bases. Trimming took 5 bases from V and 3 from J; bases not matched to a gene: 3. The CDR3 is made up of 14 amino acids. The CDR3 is CASSDRGNGNTIYF. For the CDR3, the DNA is TGTGCCAGCAGTGACAGGGGAAATGGAAACACCATATATTTT.

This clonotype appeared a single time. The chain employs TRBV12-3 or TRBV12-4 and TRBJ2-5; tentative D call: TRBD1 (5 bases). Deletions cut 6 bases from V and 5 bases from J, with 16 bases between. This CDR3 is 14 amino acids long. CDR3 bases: TGTGCCAGCAGCCCCCCAGGGCTAGGGGAGACCCAGTACTTC. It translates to CASSPPGLGETQYF.

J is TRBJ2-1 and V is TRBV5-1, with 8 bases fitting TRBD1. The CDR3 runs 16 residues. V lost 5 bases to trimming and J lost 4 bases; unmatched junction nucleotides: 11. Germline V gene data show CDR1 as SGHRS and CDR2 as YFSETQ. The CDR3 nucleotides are TGCGCCAGCAGGTACCAACAGGGGGGAGCATACAATGAGCAGTTCTTC. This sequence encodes CASRYQQGGAYNEQFF.

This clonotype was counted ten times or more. DNA for the CDR3: TGCGCCAGCAGCTTGGCCCCCGGACTCTCCTACGAGCAGTACTTC. Protein sequence: CASSLAPGLSYEQYF. The chain carries TRBV5-1 and TRBJ2-7, with a possible D match to TRBD2 (5 bases). The CDR3 is 15 amino acids. Trimming removed 0 bases from V and 0 bases from J, with 10 bases in between. The germline V gene encodes CDR1 SGHRS and CDR2 YFSETQ.

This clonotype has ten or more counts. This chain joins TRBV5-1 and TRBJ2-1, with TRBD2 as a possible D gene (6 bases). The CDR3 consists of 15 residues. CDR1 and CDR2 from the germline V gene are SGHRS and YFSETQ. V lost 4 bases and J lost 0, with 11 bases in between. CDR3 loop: CASSRDSLSYNEQFF. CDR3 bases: TGCGCCAGCAGCAGGGACTCACTCTCCTACAATGAGCAGTTCTTC.

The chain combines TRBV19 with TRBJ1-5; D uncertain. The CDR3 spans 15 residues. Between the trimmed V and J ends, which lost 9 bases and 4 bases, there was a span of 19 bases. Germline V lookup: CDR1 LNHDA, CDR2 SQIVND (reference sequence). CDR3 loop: CASSSQTTSNQPQHF. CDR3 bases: TGTGCCAGCAGCTCCCAGACAACCTCTAATCAGCCCCAGCATTTT.

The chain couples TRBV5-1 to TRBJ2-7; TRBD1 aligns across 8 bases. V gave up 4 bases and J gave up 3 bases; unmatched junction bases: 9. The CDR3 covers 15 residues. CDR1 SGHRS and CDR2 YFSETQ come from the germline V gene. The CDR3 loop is CASSQGQVARYEQYF. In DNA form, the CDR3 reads TGCGCCAGCAGCCAGGGACAGGTGGCCCGCTACGAGCAGTACTTC.

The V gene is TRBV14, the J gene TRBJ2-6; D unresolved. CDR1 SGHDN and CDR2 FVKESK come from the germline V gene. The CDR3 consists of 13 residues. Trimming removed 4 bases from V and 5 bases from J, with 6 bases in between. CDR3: CASSLNWANVLTF. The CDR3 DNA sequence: TGTGCCAGCAGCCTTAATTGGGCCAACGTCCTGACTTTC.

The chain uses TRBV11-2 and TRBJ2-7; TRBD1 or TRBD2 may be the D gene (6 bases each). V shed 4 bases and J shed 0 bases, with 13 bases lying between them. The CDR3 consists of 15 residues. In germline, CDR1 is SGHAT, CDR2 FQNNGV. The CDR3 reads CASSWGALGSYEQYF. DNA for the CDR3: TGTGCCAGCAGCTGGGGGGCTCTAGGCTCCTACGAGCAGTACTTC.

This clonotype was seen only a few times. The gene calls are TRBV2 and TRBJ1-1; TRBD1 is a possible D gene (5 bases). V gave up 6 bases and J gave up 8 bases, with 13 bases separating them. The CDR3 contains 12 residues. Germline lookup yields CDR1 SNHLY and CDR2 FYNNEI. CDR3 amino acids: CASSGDSREAFF. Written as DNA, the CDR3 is TGTGCCAGCAGCGGCGACAGCCGGGAAGCTTTCTTT.

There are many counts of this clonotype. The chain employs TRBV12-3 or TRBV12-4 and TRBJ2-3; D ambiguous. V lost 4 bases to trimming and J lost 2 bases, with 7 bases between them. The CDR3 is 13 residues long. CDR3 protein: CASSSLITDTQYF. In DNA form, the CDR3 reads TGTGCCAGCAGTTCCCTGATCACAGATACGCAGTATTTT.

CDR3 bases: TGTGCCAGCAGTCTGACAGGGGATAATGAAAAACTGTTTTTT. It encodes CASSLTGDNEKLFF. The gene calls are TRBV28 and TRBJ1-4, with TRBD1 matching over 8 bases. Germline V CDR1 and CDR2: MDHEN, SYDVKM. With V trimmed by 5 bases and J by 4 bases, 3 bases remained unmatched. This CDR3 spans 14 amino acids.

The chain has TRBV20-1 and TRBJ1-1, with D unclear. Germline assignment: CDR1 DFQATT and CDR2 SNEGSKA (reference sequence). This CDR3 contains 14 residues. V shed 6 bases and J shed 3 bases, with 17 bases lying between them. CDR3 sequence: CSALMWVRYTEAFF. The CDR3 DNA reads TGCAGTGCCCTTATGTGGGTGAGGTACACTGAAGCTTTCTTT.

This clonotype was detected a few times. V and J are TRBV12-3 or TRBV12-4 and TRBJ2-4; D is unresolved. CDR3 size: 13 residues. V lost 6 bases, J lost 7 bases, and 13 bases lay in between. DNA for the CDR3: TGTGCCAGCAGCCTCCCTCCCGGGAACATTCAGTACTTC. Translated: CASSLPPGNIQYF.

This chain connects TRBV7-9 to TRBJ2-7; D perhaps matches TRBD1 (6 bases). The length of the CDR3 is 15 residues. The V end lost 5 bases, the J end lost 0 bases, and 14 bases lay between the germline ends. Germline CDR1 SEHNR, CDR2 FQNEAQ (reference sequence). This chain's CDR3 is CASSPRGHRSYEQYF. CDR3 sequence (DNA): TGTGCCAGCAGCCCCAGGGGACACCGCTCCTACGAGCAGTACTTC.